This T cell receptor (beta chain) derives from a study of control samples from healthy donors and cancer patients. The repertoire was sequenced with immunoSEQ multiplex PCR; TCRdb's copy has only in-frame clones and lacks some. The sample shows 100,000 to 150,000 clones, around nine tenths of them seen only once. The length of the CDR3 is 14 residues. Germline lookup yields CDR1 SGHNT and CDR2 YENEEA. V was pared by 6 bases and J by 0 bases, with 11 bases between. The receptor's source is a man between 45 and 60 years old in good health. V usage is TRBV11-3 and J usage is TRBJ1-1, with unresolved D. Material for sequencing was blood. The CDR3 sequence: CASRYSEVNTEAFF. The CDR3 nucleotides are TGTGCCAGCAGATACTCGGAGGTGAACACTGAAGCTTTCTTT.